The clone carrying this TCR beta chain has a count of ten or more. TCRdb re-derived calls from the 5' RACE reads in MiXCR, one entry per CDR3 protein. The data show 51,000 or so distinct CDR3 sequences, less than 9.5% seen once. The data belong to a study of spatial heterogeneity in lung cancer. Time point noted: blood at routine non-recurrence follow-up after resection. The input material, whole RNA from tumor, nontumor lung or frozen PBMC, was sequenced unsorted. Trimming cost V 7 bases and J 8 bases; bases outside gene matches: 10. The CDR3 sequence is 14 residues long. Germline lookup yields CDR1 MNHEY and CDR2 SVGAGI.

The genes are TRBV6-5 and TRBJ1-2, with 10 bases aligning to TRBD1. The source is a female donor with early-stage non-small cell lung cancer. This specimen consisted of PBMCs, obtained at follow-up. The CDR3 spells CASTSTGGAKGYTF. The CDR3 DNA sequence: TGTGCCAGCACTTCGACAGGGGGCGCGAAGGGCTACACCTTC.